This T cell receptor beta chain derives from a study of PD-1 blockade in classical Hodgkin lymphoma. Findings and caveats of the study: The drivers behind the repertoire differences, possibly disease activity or prior therapy, remain undefined. When set against healthy donors, newly diagnosed patients were reported to show lower baseline TCR diversity. The baseline diversity of complete responders showed similarity to that of newly diagnosed patients. Exclusion applied to patients who initiated nivolumab less than 1 year following ASCT.

There was relapse after autologous stem cell transplantation in every patient, and there was variation in brentuximab vedotin exposure. Assay: immunoSEQ multiplex PCR; the TCRdb copy retains only in-frame clones and omits some. The repertoire includes some 96,000 clones, 81% of them detected once, and 16% sits in the top ten. V was clipped by 0 bases and J by 4 bases, with 9 bases between them. The CDR3 runs to 14 residues. Germline V gene data show CDR1 as SGHTA and CDR2 as FQGNSA. About this clone: Its antigen is not known.

Sequenced material: peripheral blood mononuclear cells (PBMCs), taken before the second cycle of nivolumab. This TCR was sampled from a human donor with classical Hodgkin lymphoma. The rearrangement uses TRBV7-2 and TRBJ1-1; D remains ambiguous. This CDR3 reads CASSLAPPGTEAFF. DNA for the CDR3: TGTGCCAGCAGCTTAGCACCTCCGGGCACTGAAGCTTTCTTT.